A single T cell receptor (beta chain) is shown here with its context. CDR1 MNHEY and CDR2 SVGAGI come from the germline V gene. Trimming removed 6 bases from V and 7 bases from J; junction bases left unmatched: 9. The CDR3 length is 15 residues. The sample originates from a study of shared clonotypes between healthy human individuals. The assay was immunoSEQ multiplex PCR, and TCRdb's table has in-frame clones only and misses some. The sample includes about 2.3 million clones, under 95% of them seen just once. This sequence originates from a man aged 18 to 30 in good health. Some clones in this sample may be carry-over from other donors' samples. This sequence joins TRBV6-5 and TRBJ1-2; TRBD1 matches 12 bases. The sequencing sample was made of naive CD4+ T cells from PBMCs. Subset specified: CD45RA+ positively selected. The CDR3 coding sequence is TGTGCCAGCAGCAGGGGGACAGGGGGCGCCGGTGGCTACACCTTC. It translates to CASSRGTGGAGGYTF.